This note documents a single TCR beta chain sequence. The antigen is unknown. This entry is derived from a study of PD-1 blockade in classical Hodgkin lymphoma. Broader study findings: By C4D1, CD4+ diversity increased significantly, especially in complete responders.

All patients experienced relapse after autologous stem cell transplantation, and brentuximab vedotin exposure was variable. Repertoires were generated with immunoSEQ multiplex PCR, while TCRdb's copy carries only in-frame clones and drops some. In the table there are around 20,000 clones, around three quarters of which are singletons. This CDR3 is built from 14 residues. V lost 2 bases, J lost 5 bases, and 9 bases lay in between. The TCR comes from a human donor with classical Hodgkin lymphoma. The starting material was peripheral blood mononuclear cells (PBMCs), obtained before the second cycle of nivolumab. The chain employs TRBV6-7 and TRBJ2-2; D is unresolved. TRBV6-7 is labeled an ORF, and its function is uncertain. The CDR3 spells CASSYPEMTGELFF. CDR3 sequence (DNA): TGTGCCAGCAGTTACCCAGAAATGACCGGGGAGCTGTTTTTT.